This T cell receptor beta chain was documented in a study of beta chain features in type 1 diabetes. General observations from the study: Shortening that was moderate but significant affected the TCRB CDR3s of Type 1 diabetes patients in all four CD4+ subsets.

This clone has more than one count but fewer than ten. Its antigen is as yet unknown. Other DNA variants within this sample encode the same CDR3. Every isolated RNA sample was fully reverse transcribed, so sequencing captured expressed TCRB transcripts. Data came from immunoSEQ multiplex PCR; TCRdb stores just in-frame clones and leaves some out. The data contain a few hundred thousand clones, 11% to 15% of them singletons. V lost 7 bases to trimming and J lost 0 bases, with 6 bases between them. Germline V gives CDR1 SQVTM, CDR2 ANQGSEA. This CDR3 contains 11 residues. The clonotype was recovered from a man aged 30 to 39 with type 1 diabetes. What was sequenced was naive CD4+ T cells from blood. V and J are TRBV29-1 and TRBJ1-1, with D uncertain. Written as DNA, the CDR3 is TGCAGCGCTGCGGTGAACACTGAAGCTTTCTTT. It yields the protein CSAAVNTEAFF.